These 27 T cell receptor beta chains came from one sample sequenced in a study of blood T cells in healthy people across ages. Through a sample-barcoded 5' primer and a J-beta primer mix, a second PCR was run for about 6 to 11 cycles. MiXCR, run by TCRdb on the 5' RACE reads, gives a single entry per CDR3 protein. In the table there are about 500,000 distinct CDR3 sequences, around 24% of which are singletons. In addition, the sample was reused for a study of T cells of mothers and their children.

Sequenced sample: blood. The receptors here all came from a boy between 10 and 17 years old in good health.

The sample holds a few counts of this clonotype. Written as DNA, the CDR3 is TGTGCCAGCAGCAAGACAGGGGGTTGGCAAGGAAACACCATATATTTT. Residues: CASSKTGGWQGNTIYF. This chain links TRBV7-6 with TRBJ1-3; TRBD1 matches at 9 bases. The CDR3 is 16 residues long. CDR1 is SGHVS and CDR2 is FNYEAQ in the germline V gene. With V trimmed by 5 bases and J by 4 bases, 9 bases remained unmatched.

The chain couples TRBV4-1 to TRBJ2-2; 8 bases align to TRBD1. Germline V CDR1 and CDR2: MGHRA, YSYEKL. The trim removed 4 bases at V and 4 bases at J, leaving 14 bases unmatched. CDR3 length equals 18 residues. The CDR3 sequence is CASSLQTGTGLGTGELFF. Written as DNA, the CDR3 is TGCGCCAGCAGCCTTCAAACCGGGACAGGCTTAGGCACCGGGGAGCTGTTTTTT.

The chain is built from TRBV20-1 and TRBJ1-1; tentatively, D is TRBD1 (6 bases). CDR3 length equals 13 residues. Germline V gene data show CDR1 as DFQATT and CDR2 as SNEGSKA (reference sequence). The V and J ends lost 6 bases and 1 base respectively, with 12 bases between them. The CDR3 DNA reads TGCAGTGCCCGGGACACAGCGAACACTGAAGCTTTCTTT. This codes for CSARDTANTEAFF.

This clonotype came up a few times. The chain links TRBV20-1 to TRBJ2-7; 7 nucleotides agree with TRBD1. Germline lookup yields CDR1 DFQATT and CDR2 SNEGSKA (reference sequence). The J segment lost 3 bases and the V segment lost 1 base, leaving 6 bases of the junction unmatched. The CDR3 runs to 14 residues. CDR3 residues: CSARVTGKIYEQYF. The CDR3, as DNA: TGCAGTGCTAGAGTGACAGGGAAGATCTACGAGCAGTACTTC.

The chain has TRBV30 and TRBJ1-1; D gene unclear. V was clipped by 5 bases and J by 9 bases, with 13 bases between them. The germline CDR1 and CDR2 sequences are GTSNPN and SVGIG (reference sequence). The CDR3 spans 11 residues. CDR3 sequence reads: CAWGSLGQAFF. In DNA form, the CDR3 reads TGTGCCTGGGGTTCCCTTGGGCAAGCTTTCTTT.

Only a few counts were recorded for this clonotype. DNA of the CDR3: TGTGCCAGCAGTTACTCGGGAAGGACTAGCGGAGCATACGAGCAGTACTTC. Protein product: CASSYSGRTSGAYEQYF. The chain joins TRBV6-5 to TRBJ2-5; 10 bases are shared with TRBD2. Near its end, the DNA agrees better with TRBJ2-7, so the J call may be wrong. Per germline, CDR1 MNHEY and CDR2 SVGAGI. The CDR3 has 17 amino acids.

The gene calls are TRBV7-6 and TRBJ2-1; D possibly matches TRBD1 or TRBD2 (5 bases each). The germline V gene encodes CDR1 SGHVS and CDR2 FNYEAQ. The V gene lost 4 bases and the J gene lost 9 bases, with 19 bases spanning the gap. This CDR3 is 15 amino acids long. CDR3 in amino acids: CASSSPGIRVGEQFF. The CDR3 DNA is TGTGCCAGCAGCTCACCGGGAATCAGGGTAGGTGAGCAGTTCTTC.

The chain uses TRBV4-3 and TRBJ2-3; D is unresolved. The CDR3 consists of 15 residues. Trimming took 4 bases from V and 4 from J, leaving 15 bases between them. In germline, CDR1 is LGHNA, CDR2 YSLEER. Here the CDR3 reads CASSLSVRLADTQYF. Written as DNA, the CDR3 is TGCGCCAGCAGCCTCTCGGTCCGTTTGGCAGATACGCAGTATTTT.

V and J are TRBV9 and TRBJ2-2; the match to TRBD2 covers 7 bases. V lost 4 bases to trimming and J lost 5 bases; unmatched junction nucleotides: 14. Germline V CDR1 and CDR2: SGDLS, YYNGEE. The CDR3 length is 17 residues. CDR3 loop: CASSPFLGGDRTGELFF. Here the CDR3 DNA reads TGTGCCAGCAGCCCATTTTTGGGGGGGGACCGAACCGGGGAGCTGTTTTTT.

The gene calls are TRBV12-5 and TRBJ2-1, with TRBD2 identical over 8 bases. This CDR3 contains 13 residues. J gave up 6 bases and V 4 bases, and 2 bases lay outside the gene matches. Germline V lookup: CDR1 LGHNT, CDR2 FRNRAP. The CDR3 nucleotides are TGTGCTAGTGGTTCTGGGACTAGCAATGAGCAGTTCTTC. Translated, it gives CASGSGTSNEQFF.

The rearrangement joins TRBV4-1 to TRBJ1-4; D call uncertain. The CDR3 sequence is 16 residues long. Germline-derived CDR1 and CDR2 are MGHRA and YSYEKL. The V end was cut by 4 bases, the J end by 3 bases, with 15 bases between. The CDR3 DNA follows: TGCGCCAGCAGCCCCCTTGGGGAGGTGCCTAATGAAAAACTGTTTTTT. It encodes CASSPLGEVPNEKLFF.

There are a few counts of this clonotype. CDR3 in amino acids: CASSPGPEQETQYF. CDR3 bases: TGTGCCAGCAGCCCAGGCCCCGAGCAAGAGACCCAGTACTTC. V is TRBV7-3 and J is TRBJ2-5; D is ambiguous. The CDR3 totals 14 residues. Germline V gives CDR1 SGHTA, CDR2 FQGTGA. The germline V and J ends were trimmed by 5 bases and 2 bases, with 12 bases remaining between them. The complete variable domain, with remaining parts taken from reference TRBV7-3 and TRBJ2-5, reads GAGVSQTPSNKVTEKGKYVELRCDPISGHTALYWYRQSLGQGPEFLIYFQGTGAADDSGLPNDRFFAVRPEGSVSTLKIQRTERGDSAVYLCASSPGPEQETQYFGPGTRLLVL.

This rearrangement joins TRBV29-1 to TRBJ2-2; weak D call: TRBD2 (7 bases). The CDR3 has 13 amino acids. Trimming removed 4 bases from V and 6 bases from J, with 12 bases in between. Per the germline V gene, CDR1 is SQVTM and CDR2 is ANQGSEA. In nucleotides, the CDR3 is TGCAGCGTTGTAGGGGGGGGCCCCGGGGAGCTGTTTTTT. Residues: CSVVGGGPGELFF.

This clonotype occurred a few times. The chain combines TRBV5-4 with TRBJ2-3; 12 bases fit TRBD2. The CDR3 consists of 18 residues. V shed 1 base and J 3 bases; nucleotides not matched to a gene: 9. Germline V gene data show CDR1 as SGHNT and CDR2 as YYREEE (reference sequence). CDR3 sequence: CASSLPGLAGLGTDTQYF. The CDR3 DNA reads as TGTGCCAGCAGCTTGCCGGGACTAGCGGGCCTGGGGACAGATACGCAGTATTTT.

J is TRBJ1-2 and V is TRBV5-4, with unresolved D. Germline V gene data show CDR1 as SGHNT and CDR2 as YYREEE (reference sequence). CDR3 length: 16 residues. V was pared by 3 bases and J by 7 bases, with 22 bases between. CDR3 bases: TGTGCCAGCAGCTCATCTGACCTACCGAGCTTCCCTGGCTACACCTTC. This translates into CASSSSDLPSFPGYTF. Full variable domain (outside the CDR3, taken from reference TRBV5-4 and TRBJ1-2): ETGVTQSPTHLIKTRGQQVTLRCSSQSGHNTVSWYQQALGQGPQFIFQYYREEENGRGNFPPRFSGLQFPNYSSELNVNALELDDSALYLCASSSSDLPSFPGYTFGSGTRLTVV.

This clonotype was observed many times. The chain has TRBV7-2 and TRBJ2-2, with a weak D call TRBD2 (6 bases). The CDR3 is made up of 16 amino acids. Per the germline V gene, CDR1 is SGHTA and CDR2 is FQGNSA. V was clipped by 5 bases and J by 4 bases, with 17 bases between them. CDR3 amino acids: CASSLDSGVGTGELFF. The DNA for the CDR3 is TGTGCCAGCAGCCTTGACTCGGGAGTGGGCACCGGGGAGCTGTTTTTT. Looking up the rest from reference TRBV7-2 and TRBJ2-2 gives the full variable domain: GAGVSQSPSNKVTEKGKDVELRCDPISGHTALYWYRQSLGQGLEFLIYFQGNSAPDKSGLPSDRFSAERTGGSVSTLTIQRTQQEDSAVYLCASSLDSGVGTGELFFGEGSRLTVL.

This chain joins TRBV14 and TRBJ2-7; D remains unclear. V was cut by 4 bases and J by 5 bases, with 9 bases left in between. Germline lookup yields CDR1 SGHDN and CDR2 FVKESK. The CDR3 spans 12 residues. The CDR3 DNA follows: TGTGCCAGCAGCCCCCGGTGGAACGAGCAGTACTTC. Translating it yields CASSPRWNEQYF.

V is TRBV7-9 and J is TRBJ1-1; D call uncertain. Between the trimmed V and J ends, which lost 8 bases and 2 bases, there was a span of 12 bases. The CDR3 is 13 residues long. The germline gives CDR1 SEHNR, CDR2 FQNEAQ (reference sequence). Here the CDR3 reads CASGSWANTEAFF. The CDR3 bases are TGTGCCAGCGGGAGCTGGGCTAACACTGAAGCTTTCTTT.

The V gene is TRBV7-8, the J gene TRBJ2-4; 11 bases align to TRBD1. Trimming at V came to 9 bases and at J to 7 bases, leaving 8 bases not matched to a gene. The CDR3 totals 14 residues. Germline values: CDR1 SGHVS, CDR2 FQNEAQ. The chain's CDR3 is CASTPGTGGNIQYF. In DNA form, the CDR3 reads TGTGCCAGTACGCCGGGGACAGGGGGTAACATTCAGTACTTC.

The V and J genes are TRBV20-1 and TRBJ2-3; D unclear. V lost 1 base and J 11 bases, leaving 10 bases between the germline ends. The CDR3 is 11 amino acids. Per germline, CDR1 DFQATT and CDR2 SNEGSKA (reference sequence). The CDR3 here is CSARAPGRQYF. In DNA, the CDR3 is TGCAGTGCTAGAGCACCGGGTAGGCAGTATTTT.

This clonotype was recorded a few times. J is TRBJ2-5 and V is TRBV20-1; 11 positions match TRBD2. This CDR3 has 18 amino acids. Trimming took 5 bases from V and 4 from J; bases not matched to a gene: 18. Germline V gene sequence: CDR1 DFQATT, CDR2 SNEGSKA (reference sequence). The CDR3 sequence is CSAPTLGKLAGVRETQYF. In DNA form, the CDR3 reads TGCAGTGCTCCCACCCTGGGGAAACTAGCGGGAGTACGAGAGACCCAGTACTTC.

This clonotype has just one count. The genes are TRBV10-3 and TRBJ2-5; D not certain. V lost 7 bases and J lost 3, with 12 bases in between. Germline lookup yields CDR1 ENHRY and CDR2 SYGVKD. This CDR3 has 13 residues. CDR3 nucleotide sequence: TGTGCCATCACTTGGGCTGAGAAAGAGACCCAGTACTTC. Amino acid sequence: CAITWAEKETQYF.

This clonotype turned up a few times. The chain recombines TRBV5-6 with TRBJ2-7; D is perhaps TRBD1 or TRBD2 (5 bases each). This CDR3 is 16 amino acids long. Trimming took 3 bases from V and 4 from J, leaving 20 bases between them. Germline CDR1 SGHDT, CDR2 YYEEEE. CDR3 in amino acids: CASSSGTGMNVYEQYF. CDR3 nucleotide sequence: TGTGCCAGCAGCTCAGGGACCGGGATGAATGTGTACGAGCAGTACTTC.

The V and J genes are TRBV3-1 and TRBJ2-7; tentatively, D is TRBD2 (6 bases). The CDR3 sequence is 12 residues long. V was trimmed by 2 bases and J by 7 bases, leaving 9 bases between them. Looked up from germline, CDR1 is LGHDT and CDR2 is YNNKEL (reference sequence). The CDR3 coding sequence is TGTGCCAGCAGCCAAAATGCGGGGGAGCAGTACTTC. It codes for CASSQNAGEQYF.

There are a few counts of this clonotype. The J gene is TRBJ2-5, the V gene TRBV7-2; unclear D gene. The CDR3 contains 14 residues. Germline CDR1 SGHTA, CDR2 FQGNSA. V lost 1 base, J lost 8 bases, and 14 bases lay in between. The CDR3 protein is CASSLERRRQTQYF. As DNA, the CDR3 is TGTGCCAGCAGCTTAGAACGAAGACGTCAAACCCAGTACTTC.

The chain joins TRBV6-5 to TRBJ2-6; the D is unclear. Trimming pared 3 bases from V and 0 bases from J, leaving 12 bases between. Germline V gene lookup returns CDR1 MNHEY and CDR2 SVGAGI. This CDR3 region has 17 residues. CDR3: CASSYSVVVSGANVLTF. The DNA for the CDR3 is TGTGCCAGCAGTTATTCGGTGGTAGTCTCTGGGGCCAACGTCCTGACTTTC.

The CDR3 coding sequence is TGTGCCAGCAGCCTGTCCGGGGAAAACATTCAGTACTTC. This gives the protein CASSLSGENIQYF. The chain couples TRBV7-6 to TRBJ2-4; TRBD2 might be the D (5 bases). The ends were cut back, 5 bases at V and 5 bases at J, with 10 bases in the middle. Germline loops: CDR1 SGHVS, CDR2 FNYEAQ. The CDR3 consists of 13 residues. Together with reference TRBV7-6 and TRBJ2-4, the CDR3 gives the full variable domain: GAGVSQSPRYKVTKRGQDVALRCDPISGHVSLYWYRQALGQGPEFLTYFNYEAQQDKSGLPNDRFSAERPEGSISTLTIQRTEQRDSAMYRCASSLSGENIQYFGAGTRLSVL.